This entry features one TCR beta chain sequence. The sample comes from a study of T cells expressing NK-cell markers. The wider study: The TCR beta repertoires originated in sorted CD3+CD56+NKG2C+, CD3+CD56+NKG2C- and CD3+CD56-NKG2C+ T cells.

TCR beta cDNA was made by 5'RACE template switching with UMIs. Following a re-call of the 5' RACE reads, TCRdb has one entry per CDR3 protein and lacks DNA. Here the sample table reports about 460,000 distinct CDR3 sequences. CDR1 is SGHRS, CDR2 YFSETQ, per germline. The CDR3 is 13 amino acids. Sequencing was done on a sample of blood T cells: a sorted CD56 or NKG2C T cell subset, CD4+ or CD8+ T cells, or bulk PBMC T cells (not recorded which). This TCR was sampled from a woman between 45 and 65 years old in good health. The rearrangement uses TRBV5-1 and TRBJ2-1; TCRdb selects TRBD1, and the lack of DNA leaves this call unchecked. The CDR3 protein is CASSLVGDREWFF.